Each of the 20 T cell receptor beta chains below was sequenced from the same sample in a study of OX40 agonist ivuxolimab in advanced cancers. Library construction relied on the immunoSEQ multiplex PCR assay. Here the immuneACCESS table is served through TCRdb, limited to in-frame sequences with V and J called. Missing clones are a known gap in these copies; in checked studies unresolved V genes cover under half, and the rest lacks a known reason. The sample contains approximately 76,000 clones, about 88% of them found a single time. The ten most abundant clones make up 10% to 15% of the sample. The sequences come from CD4+ or CD8+ T cells sorted from blood, collected in a trial of the OX40 agonist ivuxolimab. These receptors all come from an adult with an advanced solid tumor such as melanoma, head and neck, liver or kidney cancer.

Only a few counts were recorded for this clone. The J gene is TRBJ2-7, the V gene TRBV27, with D perhaps matching TRBD1 or TRBD2 (5 bases each). Germline V gene sequence: CDR1 MNHEY, CDR2 SMNVEV (reference sequence). This CDR3 has 14 residues. The V gene lost 3 bases and the J gene lost 3 bases, with 12 bases spanning the gap. The CDR3 sequence is CASSFGAGYYEQYF. CDR3 bases: TGTGCCAGCAGTTTCGGGGCAGGCTACTACGAGCAGTACTTC.

The rearrangement links TRBV5-4 to TRBJ2-7, with 7 nucleotides matching TRBD2. The germline gives CDR1 SGHNT, CDR2 YYREEE (reference sequence). V lost 1 base and J lost 6; bases outside the gene matches: 7. There are 14 residues in the CDR3. CDR3: CASSLYGGSSEQYF. The CDR3 nucleotides read TGTGCCAGCAGCTTGTACGGCGGGAGTTCCGAGCAGTACTTC.

This clone was counted between two and nine times. The chain uses TRBV15 and TRBJ2-3; 8 positions match TRBD2. The V gene end was trimmed by 6 bases and the J gene end by 0 bases; junction bases not matched to a gene: 14. CDR3 length: 18 residues. Germline-derived CDR1 and CDR2 are LNHNV and YYDKDF (reference sequence). CDR3 sequence reads: CATRTIAGLSNSTDTQYF. In DNA form, the CDR3 reads TGTGCCACCAGAACGATAGCGGGACTTTCCAATAGCACAGATACGCAGTATTTT. The full variable domain, with the rest looked up from reference TRBV15 and TRBJ2-3, is DAMVIQNPRYQVTQFGKPVTLSCSQTLNHNVMYWYQQKSSQAPKLLFHYYDKDFNNEADTPDNFQSRRPNTSFCFLDIRSPGLGDTAMYLCATRTIAGLSNSTDTQYFGPGTRLTVL.

This clone came up a few times. The rearrangement links TRBV5-1 to TRBJ2-5, with 11 bases that match TRBD2. The CDR3 loop spans 15 amino acids. Unmatched junction bases numbered 7, after V lost 4 bases and J lost 5 bases. Germline V CDR1 and CDR2: SGHRS, YFSETQ. The CDR3 here is CASSINSGRAETQYF. For the CDR3, the DNA is TGCGCCAGCAGCATAAATAGCGGGAGGGCGGAGACCCAGTACTTC.

This sequence joins TRBV9 and TRBJ2-5; D is undetermined. CDR1 SGDLS and CDR2 YYNGEE come from the germline V gene. The CDR3 sequence is 14 residues long. Trimming left V 1 base short and J 2 bases short, with 9 bases between. The CDR3 coding sequence is TGTGCCAGCAGCGTATCAACTACTCAAGAGACCCAGTACTTC. This codes for CASSVSTTQETQYF.

J is TRBJ1-1 and V is TRBV10-3, with a tentative D call TRBD1 (5 bases). Per the germline V gene, CDR1 is ENHRY and CDR2 is SYGVKD. V lost 5 bases, J lost 4 bases, and 14 bases lay in between. CDR3 length equals 14 residues. The CDR3, as DNA: TGTGCCATCAGTCCCTCCGGGGGAGTCACTGAAGCTTTCTTT. This codes for CAISPSGGVTEAFF.

The rearrangement links TRBV18 to TRBJ1-2; D gene unclear. Trimming shortened V by 2 bases and J by 7 bases, and 14 bases separated the two germline ends. Germline V lookup: CDR1 KGHSH, CDR2 LQKENI. The CDR3 sequence is 14 residues long. As DNA, the CDR3 is TGTGCCAGCTCACCATTAATATTTCGGGTTGGCTACACCTTC. Amino acid sequence: CASSPLIFRVGYTF.

The chain joins TRBV4-2 to TRBJ1-5; TRBD1 is a possible D gene (5 bases). CDR3 length: 15 amino acids. From germline, CDR1 is LGHNA and CDR2 YNFKEQ. V was cut by 5 bases and J by 4 bases, with 15 bases left in between. Written as DNA, the CDR3 is TGTGCCAGCAGCTTGGGTCAGGGCTGGAATCAGCCCCAGCATTTT. As protein: CASSLGQGWNQPQHF.

The chain employs TRBV6-6 and TRBJ2-7; D is unclear. V was shortened by 7 bases and J by 2 bases, with 21 bases between the two germline ends. Per germline, CDR1 MNHNY and CDR2 SVGAGI (reference sequence). The CDR3 sequence is 16 residues long. In nucleotides, the CDR3 is TGTGCCAGCACCTACGCAAGTAGGACGGAAACCTACGAGCAGTACTTC. This codes for CASTYASRTETYEQYF.

The rearrangement uses TRBV2 and TRBJ2-7; 9 positions agree with TRBD1. The CDR3 is 16 amino acids. Trimming removed 2 bases from V and 4 bases from J; junction bases left unmatched: 9. Germline V gives CDR1 SNHLY, CDR2 FYNNEI. The CDR3 sequence: CASSELRDRVDYEQYF. Written as DNA, the CDR3 is TGTGCCAGCAGTGAACTCCGGGACAGGGTCGATTACGAGCAGTACTTC. The full variable domain, its missing parts supplied by reference TRBV2 and TRBJ2-7, is EPEVTQTPSHQVTQMGQEVILRCVPISNHLYFYWYRQILGQKVEFLVSFYNNEISEKSEIFDDQFSVERPDGSNFTLKIRSTKLEDSAMYFCASSELRDRVDYEQYFGPGTRLTVT.

This chain joins TRBV28 and TRBJ1-5, with D tentatively TRBD1 (5 bases). CDR3 length: 14 residues. V lost 5 bases, J lost 0 bases, and 8 bases lay in between. Per the germline V gene, CDR1 is MDHEN and CDR2 is SYDVKM. CDR3 residues: CASSDSNSNQPQHF. CDR3 in DNA: TGTGCCAGCAGTGACAGTAATAGCAATCAGCCCCAGCATTTT.

The rearrangement links TRBV27 to TRBJ1-2, with a tentative D call TRBD1 (5 bases). Germline CDR1 reads MNHEY; CDR2 reads SMNVEV (reference sequence). This CDR3 has 13 amino acids. Trimming stripped 3 bases from V and 4 bases from J, with 9 bases between. The CDR3 DNA reads as TGTGCCAGCAGTTTTCGGGGGACCTATGGCTACACCTTC. Residues: CASSFRGTYGYTF.

The V call is TRBV7-6, the J call TRBJ1-2; D unresolved. V was shortened by 1 base and J by 7 bases, with 16 bases between the two germline ends. Germline V gives CDR1 SGHVS, CDR2 FNYEAQ. The length of the CDR3 is 15 residues. As DNA, the CDR3 is TGTGCCAGCAGCTTAGACGCGTTGGAGGTTTCTGGCTACACCTTC. Residues: CASSLDALEVSGYTF.

This chain connects TRBV6-5 to TRBJ1-6; D perhaps matches TRBD1 (5 bases). V was pared by 6 bases and J by 7 bases, with 13 bases between. The germline CDR1 and CDR2 sequences are MNHEY and SVGAGI. The length of the CDR3 is 14 residues. CDR3 amino acids: CASRQTGRNSPLHF. Written as DNA, the CDR3 is TGTGCCAGCAGACAAACAGGCAGGAATTCACCCCTCCACTTT.

This chain joins TRBV6-1 and TRBJ2-7; 8 bases match TRBD1. V was pared by 6 bases and J by 1 base, with 2 bases of the junction left unmatched. The CDR3 contains 13 residues. The germline gives CDR1 MNHNS, CDR2 SASEGT. The chain's CDR3 is CASSRQGSYEQYF. CDR3 nucleotides: TGTGCCAGCAGCCGACAGGGGTCCTACGAGCAGTACTTC.

The chain carries TRBV5-4 and TRBJ2-1; the D is unclear. The V end lost 5 bases, the J end lost 5 bases, and 8 bases lay between the germline ends. Per germline, CDR1 SGHNT and CDR2 YYREEE (reference sequence). This CDR3 has 12 residues. The CDR3 spells CASSPADNEQFF. The CDR3 region has the DNA TGTGCCAGCAGTCCAGCAGACAATGAGCAGTTCTTC.

This sequence joins TRBV6-1 and TRBJ2-7; 7 bases are shared with TRBD2. The J segment lost 0 bases and the V segment lost 6 bases, leaving 8 bases of the junction unmatched. The CDR3 runs 15 residues. Germline CDR1 and CDR2: MNHNS and SASEGT. This CDR3 is CASSMTRDYSYEQYF. The CDR3 DNA reads TGTGCCAGCAGCATGACCCGGGACTACTCCTACGAGCAGTACTTC.

The chain has TRBV6-1 and TRBJ2-1; D is undetermined. V lost 0 bases and J lost 5, with 8 bases in between. Per the germline V gene, CDR1 is MNHNS and CDR2 is SASEGT. The CDR3 length is 14 residues. The CDR3 region has the DNA TGTGCCAGCAGTGAAGCGGGCCAACACAATGAGCAGTTCTTC. It codes for CASSEAGQHNEQFF.

In regard to this clone: The sample contains more than one DNA sequence encoding this CDR3. The genes are TRBV4-1 and TRBJ1-4; 9 positions agree with TRBD1. Trimming removed 1 base from V and 8 bases from J; junction bases left unmatched: 2. The CDR3 length is 14 residues. Germline V lookup: CDR1 MGHRA, CDR2 YSYEKL. Written as DNA, the CDR3 is TGCGCCAGCAGCCAAGGAGGGACAGGGGAAAAACTGTTTTTT. Translated: CASSQGGTGEKLFF.

The chain uses TRBV18 and TRBJ2-7; the match to TRBD1 covers 12 bases. From germline, CDR1 is KGHSH and CDR2 LQKENI. V lost 2 bases to trimming and J lost 1 base; unmatched junction nucleotides: 9. CDR3 length: 18 residues. The CDR3 loop reads CASSPGTGGLRGSYEQYF. The CDR3 coding sequence is TGTGCCAGCTCACCAGGGACAGGGGGCTTACGAGGGTCCTACGAGCAGTACTTC.